These T cell receptor beta chains were read from a single sample in a study of response to subunit inactivated influenza vaccine. TCRdb re-called the RT-PCR reads through MiXCR, storing one row per CDR3 protein. Seen here are about 520,000 distinct CDR3 sequences, about 25% observed once, and the top ten hold approximately 2%. The specimen was CD4+ T cells sorted from PBMCs, collected more than 4 days after vaccination. These receptors were taken from a man aged 50 or older who received an inactivated influenza vaccine. Both conserved end residues are part of each CDR3. D genes are given only for firm matches. Not every row has a clone size; where given, it reads once, few, many or a size class.

V	J	D	size	CDR3	DNA
TRBV7-6	TRBJ1-2	.	few	CASSRQENYGYTF	TGTGCCAGCAGCCGACAGGAGAACTATGGCTACACCTTC
TRBV20-1	TRBJ2-4	.	few	CSARSGTPKNIQYF	TGCAGTGCTAGATCCGGGACACCTAAAAACATTCAGTACTTC
TRBV15	TRBJ2-7	TRBD2	.	CATSRGGRASGGSYEQYF	TGTGCCACCAGCAGAGGGGGTCGGGCTAGCGGGGGATCCTACGAGCAGTACTTC
TRBV12-3/TRBV12-4	TRBJ1-3	.	few	CASSLGALSGNTIYF	TGTGCCAGCAGTTTAGGGGCTCTCTCTGGAAACACCATATATTTT
TRBV12-3/TRBV12-4	TRBJ2-7	TRBD1	.	CASRRGQGSSYEQYF	TGTGCCAGCAGAAGGGGACAGGGGAGCTCCTACGAGCAGTACTTC
TRBV20-1	TRBJ2-1	TRBD2	few	CSGLRREIMNEQFF	TGCAGTGGTTTACGGCGGGAGATTATGAATGAGCAGTTCTTC
TRBV11-2	TRBJ1-5	.	.	CASSLFNNQPQHF	TGTGCCAGCAGCTTGTTCAACAATCAGCCCCAGCATTTT
TRBV24-1	TRBJ2-5	TRBD1	once	CATSDLGTGVNEETQYF	TGTGCCACCAGTGATTTGGGGACAGGGGTTAACGAAGAGACCCAGTACTTC
TRBV24-1	TRBJ2-1	TRBD2	.	CATRESGGAYNEQFF	TGTGCCACCAGGGAGAGCGGGGGGGCTTACAATGAGCAGTTCTTC
TRBV4-1	TRBJ2-7	TRBD2	.	CASSQGLAGGSVHEQYF	TGCGCCAGCAGCCAAGGACTAGCGGGAGGATCTGTCCACGAGCAGTACTTC
TRBV5-1	TRBJ2-3	TRBD2	.	CASSPGGTSGGADTQYF	TGCGCCAGCAGCCCCGGTGGGACTAGCGGGGGGGCAGATACGCAGTATTTT
TRBV20-1	TRBJ2-7	TRBD1	few	CSAGTGTGEYEQYF	TGCAGTGCTGGAACCGGGACAGGGGAGTACGAGCAGTACTTC
TRBV6-1	TRBJ2-2	TRBD2	few	CASKIAGGHTGELFF	TGTGCCAGCAAAATAGCGGGGGGCCACACCGGGGAGCTGTTTTTT
TRBV7-8	TRBJ2-7	.	.	CASSPQQTTYEQYF	TGTGCCAGCAGCCCCCAGCAAACGACCTACGAGCAGTACTTC
TRBV5-5	TRBJ2-3	.	.	CASSLVLMDTQYF	TGTGCCAGCAGCTTGGTGTTAATGGATACGCAGTATTTT
TRBV24-1	TRBJ1-5	.	.	CATSRGNQPQHF	TGTGCCACCAGTAGAGGCAATCAGCCCCAGCATTTT
TRBV20-1	TRBJ2-1	.	few	CSAIVVYEQFF	TGCAGTGCTATTGTTGTTTATGAGCAGTTCTTC
TRBV14	TRBJ1-6	.	.	CASSHLPQRNSPLHF	TGTGCCAGCAGCCACCTTCCGCAACGCAATTCACCCCTCCACTTT
TRBV12-3/TRBV12-4	TRBJ1-4	.	.	CASSFDGRKLFF	TGTGCCAGCAGTTTTGATGGGAGAAAACTGTTTTTT
TRBV6-5	TRBJ2-7	.	.	CASSSPLSYEQYF	TGTGCCAGCAGTTCCCCTCTCTCCTACGAGCAGTACTTC
TRBV28	TRBJ1-5	.	few	CASHRWGQPQHF	TGTGCCAGCCATAGATGGGGTCAGCCCCAGCATTTT
TRBV5-1	TRBJ1-2	.	few	CASSLGGTNGYTF	TGCGCCAGCAGCTTGGGAGGGACTAACGGCTACACCTTC
TRBV10-3	TRBJ2-7	.	few	CAISERERASYEQYF	TGTGCCATCAGTGAGCGAGAGAGGGCGAGCTACGAGCAGTACTTC
TRBV7-9	TRBJ2-1	.	.	CASSHDRPHHEQFF	TGTGCCAGCAGCCATGACAGGCCTCACCATGAGCAGTTCTTC
TRBV20-1	TRBJ2-7	.	many	CSASYLDPVKGTLYEQYF	TGCAGTGCAAGCTACCTGGACCCAGTCAAGGGGACACTCTACGAGCAGTACTTC
TRBV20-1	TRBJ2-5	.	few	CSAKRGYLETQYF	TGCAGTGCTAAGAGAGGGTATTTAGAGACCCAGTACTTC
TRBV11-2	TRBJ2-7	.	few	CASSRSQGRYEQYF	TGTGCCAGCAGTAGGTCTCAAGGGCGGTACGAGCAGTACTTC
TRBV20-1	TRBJ2-7	.	few	CSARTDRIYEQYF	TGCAGTGCTAGAACGGACAGAATCTACGAGCAGTACTTC